This TCR beta chain was sequenced during a study of cytomegalovirus exposure and HLA in healthy donors. Study outcomes and limitations: Only CMV serostatus was available as immune exposure information.

A multiplex PCR was run with 60 Vbeta primers and 13 Jbeta primers. Sequencing was performed with immunoSEQ multiplex PCR; in TCRdb, only in-frame clones are kept and a portion is missing. Here the sample spans about 140,000 clones, more than 70% being singletons. Comments on this clone: The antigen is not known.

The sample was PBMCs. The TCR comes from a man aged 50 to 60 in good health and CMV-seronegative.

The CDR3 nucleotides read TGCGCCAGCAGCCTTCTCACAGGGGACCAAGAGACCCAGTACTTC. The encoded protein is CASSLLTGDQETQYF. The V and J genes are TRBV5-1 and TRBJ2-5; 7 bases are shared with TRBD1. Looked up from germline, CDR1 is SGHRS and CDR2 is YFSETQ. Trimming at V came to 4 bases and at J to 0 bases, leaving 6 bases not matched to a gene. This CDR3 is built from 15 residues.